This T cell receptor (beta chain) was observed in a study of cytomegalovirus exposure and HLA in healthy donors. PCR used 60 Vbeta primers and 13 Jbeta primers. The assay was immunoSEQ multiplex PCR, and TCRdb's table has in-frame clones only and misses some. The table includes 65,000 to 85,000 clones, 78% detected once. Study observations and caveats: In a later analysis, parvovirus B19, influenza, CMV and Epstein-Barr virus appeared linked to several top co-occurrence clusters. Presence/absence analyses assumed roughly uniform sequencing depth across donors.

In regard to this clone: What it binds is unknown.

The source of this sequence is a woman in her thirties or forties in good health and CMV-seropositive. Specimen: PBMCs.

The chain's CDR3 is CATSRDSSTGETQYF. The CDR3 DNA is TGTGCCACCAGCAGAGATTCTTCCACAGGAGAGACCCAGTACTTC. The rearrangement links TRBV15 to TRBJ2-5, with D possibly TRBD1 on 5 matching bases. Trimming took off 0 bases at V and 4 bases at J, with 12 bases between the two ends. Germline loops: CDR1 LNHNV, CDR2 YYDKDF (reference sequence). The CDR3 covers 15 residues.